This TCR gamma chain was captured by sequencing in a study of gamma-delta T cells after stem cell transplantation (dated by TCRdb to 2016 to 2017). Worth noting for this clone: The antigen this receptor binds is unknown. Base qualities are not at hand, and no much larger clone is one base apart. Distinct nucleotide sequences in the sample also encode this CDR3.

V is cut back by 12 bases and J by 7 bases, with 12 bases in the junction unmatched. Reading from cysteine to phenylalanine, the CDR3 counts 11 amino acids. Only the CDR3 DNA stays, 33 bases, in frame from base 1. Reading the germline V gene (reference sequence) gives CDR1 GITISATS and CDR2 ISYDGTV. The method was RT-PCR. Sequencing took place on an Illumina MiSeq. TCRdb called clones from the public reads with CATT, and repeated DNA sequences were later combined into one row. The sample table lists fewer than 2,500 gamma-chain clones, 5% to 7.5% of them with a count of one. About 66% of the sample is held by the ten biggest clonotypes.

The receptor was isolated from a human donor. It is not recorded whose cells these are; they may come from a transplant donor. Sequencing used gamma-delta T cells. The receptor chain draws on TRGV9 and TRGJ1 or TRGJ2. TCRdb does not report a J gene; here it was assigned by matching the DNA to germline references. The sequenced DNA is TGTGCCGGGGGCTATGAATATAAGAAACTCTTT. This encodes CAGGYEYKKLF.